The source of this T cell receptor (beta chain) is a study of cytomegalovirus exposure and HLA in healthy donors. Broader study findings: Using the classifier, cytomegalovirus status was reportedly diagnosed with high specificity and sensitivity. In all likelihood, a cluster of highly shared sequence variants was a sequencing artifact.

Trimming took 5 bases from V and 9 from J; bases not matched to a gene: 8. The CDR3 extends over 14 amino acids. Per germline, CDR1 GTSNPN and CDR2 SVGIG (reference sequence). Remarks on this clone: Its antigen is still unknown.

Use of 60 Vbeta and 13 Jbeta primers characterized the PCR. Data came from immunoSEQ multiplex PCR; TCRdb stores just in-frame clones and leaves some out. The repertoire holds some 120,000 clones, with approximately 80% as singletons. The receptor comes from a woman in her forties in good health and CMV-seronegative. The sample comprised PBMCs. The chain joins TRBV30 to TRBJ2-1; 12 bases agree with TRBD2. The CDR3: CAWALAGGLVEQFF. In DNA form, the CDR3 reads TGTGCCTGGGCGCTAGCGGGGGGGCTTGTTGAGCAGTTCTTC.